Below, 14 T cell receptor beta chains from the same sample are listed, as sequenced in a study of blood T cell repertoires in COVID-19. Profiled with immunoSEQ multiplex PCR; TCRdb holds only in-frame clones, not every one. The sample consists of 300,000 to 450,000 clones, approximately 89% of them appearing once. Material: peripheral blood. These receptors were taken from a woman aged 55-70 years with COVID-19, enrolled during active disease.

This clone turned up a few times. This chain uses TRBV20-1 with TRBJ1-6; maybe TRBD1 (5 bases). Trimming took off 7 bases at V and 14 bases at J, with 15 bases between the two ends. Per germline, CDR1 DFQATT and CDR2 SNEGSKA (reference sequence). This CDR3 is 11 amino acids long. The CDR3 coding sequence is TGCAGTGTCCTACTACAGGACACCCTCCACTTT. Residues: CSVLLQDTLHF.

The chain has TRBV19 and TRBJ2-2, with 10 bases lining up with TRBD2. Germline V gene data show CDR1 as LNHDA and CDR2 as SQIVND (reference sequence). Unmatched junction bases numbered 5, after V lost 7 bases and J lost 0 bases. The CDR3 consists of 16 residues. The CDR3 sequence: CASKLAGATNTGELFF. The CDR3 DNA follows: TGTGCCAGTAAGCTAGCGGGGGCTACGAACACCGGGGAGCTGTTTTTT.

This clone has a handful of counts. This chain connects TRBV9 to TRBJ2-3, with D tentatively TRBD2 (6 bases). This CDR3 is built from 14 residues. V was cut by 2 bases and J by 0 bases, with 7 bases left in between. Germline V CDR1 and CDR2: SGDLS, YYNGEE. CDR3 residues: CASSVGTSTDTQYF. CDR3 bases: TGTGCCAGCAGCGTGGGGACTAGCACAGATACGCAGTATTTT.

The V call is TRBV19, the J call TRBJ1-2, with no clear D. In germline, CDR1 is LNHDA, CDR2 SQIVND (reference sequence). The CDR3 totals 12 residues. Trimming took 11 bases from V and 2 from J, leaving 12 bases between them. The CDR3 coding sequence is TGTGCCGCGATTTCCAGGAACTATGGCTACACCTTC. Its translation: CAAISRNYGYTF.

The rearrangement joins TRBV21-1 to TRBJ1-5. TRBV21-1 is termed a pseudogene. The CDR3 contains 18 residues. CDR3 sequence reads: CASSKRGGTGTLCEPQHF. The CDR3 nucleotides read TGTGCCAGCAGCAAGAGGGGGGGCACCGGGACATTATGCGAGCCCCAGCATTTT.

The chain links TRBV5-1 to TRBJ1-4; TRBD1 matches at 10 bases. Losses at the gene ends were 5 bases for V and 0 bases for J; bases not matched to a gene: 4. This CDR3 spans 16 amino acids. Germline loops: CDR1 SGHRS, CDR2 YFSETQ. CDR3 sequence: CASRTGQGATNEKLFF. CDR3 DNA sequence: TGCGCCAGCAGGACCGGACAGGGGGCAACTAATGAAAAACTGTTTTTT.

Turning to this clone: The junction departs from the called germline gene at one end, perhaps through a read error. The chain couples TRBV4-2 to TRBJ1-1; 8 nucleotides line up with TRBD1. The CDR3 sequence is 13 residues long. Germline CDR1 and CDR2: LGHNA and YNFKEQ. The CDR3 here is CASSQDVREQGEF. The CDR3 nucleotides are TGTGCCAGCAGCCAAGATGTACGGGAACAGGGGGAATTT.

The CDR3 reads CAISDGGPSGYEQYF. The CDR3 DNA reads TGTGCCATCAGTGACGGGGGGCCATCGGGCTACGAGCAGTACTTC. The chain employs TRBV10-3 and TRBJ2-7, with TRBD2 as a possible D gene (7 bases). Germline CDR1 and CDR2: ENHRY and SYGVKD. This CDR3 region has 15 residues. V gave up 3 bases and J gave up 3 bases, with 15 bases separating them.

This sequence joins TRBV27 and TRBJ1-5; TRBD1 matches 9 bases. After removal of 5 bases from V and 4 bases from J, the junction contained 9 bases not matched to a gene. The CDR3 is 16 amino acids. CDR1 is MNHEY and CDR2 is SMNVEV in the germline V gene (reference sequence). CDR3 DNA: TGTGCCAGCAGTAAGGAACAGGGGGCGCGAAATCAGCCCCAGCATTTT. This codes for CASSKEQGARNQPQHF.

V gene TRBV28 combines with J gene TRBJ1-2, with D possibly TRBD1 on 5 matching bases. This CDR3 is 12 amino acids long. Germline lookup yields CDR1 MDHEN and CDR2 SYDVKM. The germline V and J ends were trimmed by 1 base and 8 bases, with 8 bases remaining between them. Written as DNA, the CDR3 is TGTGCCAGCAGTTTATCAGGGAACGGCTACACCTTC. It codes for CASSLSGNGYTF.

The chain links TRBV21-1 to TRBJ1-6; the table calls TRBD1, which could not be checked here. TRBV21-1 is an annotated pseudogene. The CDR3 is 17 residues long. CDR3 loop: CASSPMYVDRVWSPLHF. The CDR3 DNA reads TGTGCCAGCAGCCCTATGTATGTAGACAGGGTATGGTCACCCCTCCACTTT.

The V call is TRBV5-4, the J call TRBJ2-3, with 10 bases matching TRBD2. Germline V gene sequence: CDR1 SGHNT, CDR2 YYREEE (reference sequence). This CDR3 has 17 residues. V lost 1 base to trimming and J lost 2 bases; unmatched junction nucleotides: 7. CDR3 amino acids: CASSLRLAGASTDTQYF. The CDR3 DNA reads TGTGCCAGCAGCTTGAGGCTAGCGGGGGCCTCCACAGATACGCAGTATTTT. The full variable domain, in which reference TRBV5-4 and TRBJ2-3 provide the parts outside the CDR3, is ETGVTQSPTHLIKTRGQQVTLRCSSQSGHNTVSWYQQALGQGPQFIFQYYREEENGRGNFPPRFSGLQFPNYSSELNVNALELDDSALYLCASSLRLAGASTDTQYFGPGTRLTVL.

The chain employs TRBV11-2 and TRBJ2-3; 7 nucleotides line up with TRBD1. Germline loops: CDR1 SGHAT, CDR2 FQNNGV. The CDR3 is 15 amino acids. V was clipped by 2 bases and J by 4 bases; unmatched bases: 6. The CDR3 reads CASSLRTGVPDTQYF. Here the CDR3 DNA reads TGTGCCAGCAGCTTACGGACAGGCGTCCCAGATACGCAGTATTTT. The full variable domain, with the rest looked up from reference TRBV11-2 and TRBJ2-3, is EAGVAQSPRYKIIEKRQSVAFWCNPISGHATLYWYQQILGQGPKLLIQFQNNGVVDDSQLPKDRFSAERLKGVDSTLKIQPAKLEDSAVYLCASSLRTGVPDTQYFGPGTRLTVL.

The sample holds one count of this clone. The chain combines TRBV19 with TRBJ1-2; 7 nucleotides agree with TRBD1. Looked up from germline, CDR1 is LNHDA and CDR2 is SQIVND (reference sequence). After removal of 7 bases from V and 6 bases from J, the junction contained 11 bases not matched to a gene. The length of the CDR3 is 14 residues. The CDR3 nucleotides are TGTGCCAGTACCACCGGACAGGAATATGATGGCTACACCTTC. This encodes CASTTGQEYDGYTF.